The TCR beta chain described here comes from a study of blood T cells in healthy people across ages. This clonotype was detected only a few times. CDR1 and CDR2 from the germline V gene are SGHVS and FNYEAQ. CDR3 length: 17 residues. Between the trimmed V and J ends, which lost 0 bases and 2 bases, there was a span of 11 bases. For the second PCR, which ran for about 6 to 11 cycles, a sample-barcoded 5' primer and a J-beta primer mix were used. TCRdb used MiXCR to reprocess the 5' RACE reads, holding one entry per CDR3 protein. The table records 600,000 to 850,000 distinct CDR3 sequences, roughly 47% of them present only once.

This chain uses TRBV7-6 with TRBJ2-6; D gene unclear. Sequenced material: blood. This sequence originates from a woman aged 55-75 years in good health. The CDR3 nucleotides read TGTGCCAGCAGCTTAGCCCCGGACGGTGCTGGGGCCAACGTCCTGACTTTC. It specifies CASSLAPDGAGANVLTF.